This T cell receptor (beta chain) was profiled in a study of identical twins. Germline V gives CDR1 SNHLY, CDR2 FYNNEI. The V gene end was trimmed by 4 bases and the J gene end by 3 bases; junction bases not matched to a gene: 6. This CDR3 region has 16 residues. TCRdb itself ran the 5' RACE reads through MiXCR, one entry per CDR3 protein. The sample consists of some 730,000 distinct CDR3 sequences, roughly 18% of them appearing once. These same records also appear under a second study, on T cells expressing NK-cell markers.

This TCR was sampled from a woman younger than 30 in good health. V gene TRBV2 combines with J gene TRBJ2-3, with 11 positions matching TRBD2. Sequencing was done on a sample of PBMCs. The CDR3 bases are TGTGCCAGCAGTGTATCTAGCGGGGGGCTTACAGATACGCAGTATTTT. This encodes CASSVSSGGLTDTQYF.